The 27 T cell receptor beta chains below were found in one sample sequenced in a study of siplizumab effects on memory and regulatory T cells. The protocol was immunoSEQ multiplex PCR, while the TCRdb copy is restricted to in-frame clones and leaves out a portion. The table records nearly 85,000 clones, 95% of them present only once. Sequenced input: CD8+ T cells sorted from blood. The receptors come from a human donor in good health.

The V call is TRBV9, the J call TRBJ2-3; D is undetermined. From germline, CDR1 is SGDLS and CDR2 YYNGEE. Trimming left V 7 bases short and J 2 bases short, with 14 bases between. There are 14 residues in the CDR3. CDR3 nucleotide sequence: TGTGCCAGCGCCCCCCCGGCGTCCACAGATACGCAGTATTTT. Its translation: CASAPPASTDTQYF. The whole variable domain, remainder taken from reference TRBV9 and TRBJ2-3, is DSGVTQTPKHLITATGQRVTLRCSPRSGDLSVYWYQQSLDQGLQFLIQYYNGEERAKGNILERFSAQQFPDLHSELNLSSLELGDSALYFCASAPPASTDTQYFGPGTRLTVL.

The V call is TRBV6-6, the J call TRBJ2-7; D tentatively reads TRBD1 or TRBD2 (6 bases each). The V end lost 6 bases, the J end lost 3 bases, and 9 bases lay between the germline ends. Germline CDR1 and CDR2: MNHNY and SVGAGI (reference sequence). The CDR3 is made up of 12 amino acids. CDR3 loop: CASRGGLYEQYF. The CDR3 DNA sequence: TGTGCCAGCAGGGGGGGCCTCTACGAGCAGTACTTC.

The chain employs TRBV9 and TRBJ1-5, with D possibly being TRBD1 (6 bases). CDR1 is SGDLS, CDR2 YYNGEE, per germline. There are 14 residues in the CDR3. V was pared by 4 bases and J by 3 bases, with 11 bases between. CDR3 sequence (DNA): TGTGCCAGCAGCTCGGACAGCATCAATCAGCCCCAGCATTTT. Translated, it gives CASSSDSINQPQHF. The full variable domain, with the rest looked up from reference TRBV9 and TRBJ1-5, is DSGVTQTPKHLITATGQRVTLRCSPRSGDLSVYWYQQSLDQGLQFLIQYYNGEERAKGNILERFSAQQFPDLHSELNLSSLELGDSALYFCASSSDSINQPQHFGDGTRLSIL.

The chain uses TRBV9 and TRBJ2-1; D is ambiguous. Trimming stripped 3 bases from V and 7 bases from J, with 8 bases between. The germline V gene encodes CDR1 SGDLS and CDR2 YYNGEE. The CDR3 covers 12 residues. The CDR3 DNA sequence: TGTGCCAGCAGCGGAAGACAAAATGAGCAGTTCTTC. Amino acid sequence: CASSGRQNEQFF.

The chain couples TRBV27 to TRBJ2-7; D gene unclear. V was cut by 6 bases and J by 2 bases, with 8 bases left in between. CDR3 length: 12 residues. Germline V gene data show CDR1 as MNHEY and CDR2 as SMNVEV (reference sequence). The CDR3 DNA reads as TGTGCCAGCAGCAACCAGGCCTACGAGCAGTACTTC. Protein: CASSNQAYEQYF.

This chain links TRBV27 with TRBJ2-1; 7 bases match TRBD2. CDR3 length: 14 amino acids. Germline V gene sequence: CDR1 MNHEY, CDR2 SMNVEV (reference sequence). V was pared by 2 bases and J by 15 bases, with 13 bases of the junction left unmatched. The CDR3 sequence: CASSLQTRDYRRFF. The DNA for the CDR3 is TGTGCCAGCAGTTTACAGACCCGGGACTACCGTCGGTTCTTC.

In the case of this clone: The junction and the germline gene differ at one end; a read error may be behind it. This sequence joins TRBV7-7 and TRBJ2-3; possible D gene TRBD2, 5 bases. The CDR3 contains 14 residues. Germline V gene lookup returns CDR1 SSHAT and CDR2 FNYEAQ (reference sequence). The CDR3 is CASSLALWEDTQYF. DNA of the CDR3: TGTGCTAGCAGCTTAGCGCTGTGGGAAGATACGCAGTATTTT.

This rearrangement joins TRBV19 to TRBJ2-7; D unresolved. This CDR3 spans 12 amino acids. The germline gives CDR1 LNHDA, CDR2 SQIVND (reference sequence). V was clipped by 7 bases and J by 6 bases, with 13 bases between them. Here the CDR3 reads CASNIPGVEQYF. CDR3 DNA sequence: TGTGCCAGTAATATCCCGGGTGTCGAGCAGTACTTC.

This sequence joins TRBV7-6 and TRBJ2-1; no firm D call. Germline V gene data show CDR1 as SGHVS and CDR2 as FNYEAQ. Trimming removed 1 base at V and 10 bases at J, with 20 bases between. The CDR3 loop spans 16 amino acids. CDR3 DNA: TGTGCCAGCAGCTTAGATTATAGTCCATCTGCTCGCGAGCAGTTCTTC. This sequence encodes CASSLDYSPSAREQFF.

The chain joins TRBV7-6 to TRBJ2-1; 10 nucleotides align to TRBD2. This CDR3 comprises 15 residues. CDR1 SGHVS and CDR2 FNYEAQ come from the germline V gene. V shed 3 bases and J 10 bases; nucleotides not matched to a gene: 9. CDR3 coding DNA: TGTGCCAGCAGCTTTGAGCCTAGCGGGAGCGGAGAGCAGTTCTTC. This sequence encodes CASSFEPSGSGEQFF.

This sequence joins TRBV28 and TRBJ1-2, with a tentative D call TRBD1 (5 bases). CDR1 MDHEN and CDR2 SYDVKM come from the germline V gene. The CDR3 covers 14 residues. V dropped 8 bases and J dropped 0 bases, with 13 bases sitting between them. The CDR3 protein is CASWGEHPNYGYTF. CDR3 nucleotides: TGTGCCAGCTGGGGGGAACACCCTAACTATGGCTACACCTTC.

The chain couples TRBV6-1 to TRBJ2-3, with 10 bases fitting TRBD2. The CDR3 contains 15 residues. Germline lookup yields CDR1 MNHNS and CDR2 SASEGT. With 8 bases clipped from V and 1 base from J, the junction kept 6 bases outside the gene matches. The CDR3 reads CASGASGSGTDTQYF. For the CDR3, the DNA is TGTGCCAGCGGGGCTAGCGGGAGTGGCACAGATACGCAGTATTTT.

Only one count was recorded for this clone. The chain employs TRBV13 and TRBJ1-4; D unresolved. This CDR3 region has 13 residues. Germline CDR1 and CDR2: PRHDT and FYEKMQ (reference sequence). V was cut by 3 bases and J by 8 bases, with 10 bases left in between. In DNA form, the CDR3 reads TGTGCCAGCAGCTTCTGGATGAGGGAAAAACTGTTTTTT. Protein sequence: CASSFWMREKLFF.

This clone was detected only once. The rearrangement links TRBV2 to TRBJ2-2; 8 bases fit TRBD1. CDR1 and CDR2 (germline): SNHLY, FYNNEI. V shed 2 bases, J shed 5 bases, and the junction held 16 bases outside the gene matches. CDR3 length equals 19 residues. The CDR3 loop is CASSERGPGQAMSTGELFF. The CDR3 nucleotides are TGTGCCAGCAGTGAAAGGGGGCCGGGACAGGCTATGAGTACCGGGGAGCTGTTTTTT.

This chain connects TRBV5-6 to TRBJ2-5; D may match TRBD1 or TRBD2 (5 bases each). Trimming shortened V by 4 bases and J by 2 bases, and 15 bases separated the two germline ends. CDR3 length equals 15 residues. Germline V gene lookup returns CDR1 SGHDT and CDR2 YYEEEE. The CDR3 DNA follows: TGTGCCAGCAGCGGTTGGGACGAACGACAAGAGACCCAGTACTTC. Translating it yields CASSGWDERQETQYF.

The chain links TRBV6-1 to TRBJ1-4, with D possibly being TRBD1 (5 bases). The CDR3 totals 14 residues. V was shortened by 6 bases and J by 8 bases, with 16 bases between the two germline ends. CDR1 is MNHNS, CDR2 SASEGT, per germline. The chain's CDR3 is CASRGGGGKEKLFF. CDR3 nucleotides: TGTGCCAGCAGGGGTGGGGGTGGTAAGGAAAAACTGTTTTTT.

V is TRBV27 and J is TRBJ2-6; tentative D call: TRBD1 (6 bases). This CDR3 contains 17 residues. Looked up from germline, CDR1 is MNHEY and CDR2 is SMNVEV (reference sequence). Trimming took 3 bases from V and 0 from J, leaving 12 bases between them. The CDR3 coding sequence is TGTGCCAGCAGTTTTGGGGGCCAAAGCTCTGGGGCCAACGTCCTGACTTTC. Residues: CASSFGGQSSGANVLTF.

This clone was seen a single time. The CDR3 sequence is CASRGTGVPNTEAFF. The CDR3 DNA follows: TGTGCCAGCAGGGGGACAGGGGTTCCGAACACTGAAGCTTTCTTT. This chain connects TRBV6-7 to TRBJ1-1, with 10 bases lining up with TRBD1. Being an ORF, TRBV6-7 has a function that is uncertain. Trimming cost V 6 bases and J 1 base; bases outside gene matches: 5. The CDR3 spans 15 residues.

The rearrangement uses TRBV27 and TRBJ1-1; D gene ambiguous. Germline V gene sequence: CDR1 MNHEY, CDR2 SMNVEV (reference sequence). Deletions cut 2 bases from V and 3 bases from J, with 7 bases between. This CDR3 has 13 residues. This chain's CDR3 is CASSLQYDTEAFF. The CDR3 coding sequence is TGTGCCAGCAGTTTACAGTACGACACTGAAGCTTTCTTT.

V and J are TRBV5-1 and TRBJ2-7; 13 bases fit TRBD2. V was pared by 6 bases and J by 3 bases, with 3 bases of the junction left unmatched. Germline values: CDR1 SGHRS, CDR2 YFSETQ. This CDR3 spans 14 amino acids. The CDR3 protein is CASTGTSGNYEQYF. The CDR3 DNA reads as TGCGCCAGCACTGGGACTAGCGGGAACTACGAGCAGTACTTC.

This chain connects TRBV11-2 to TRBJ1-5; 8 nucleotides agree with TRBD1. The CDR3 is 16 residues long. V trimming: 1 base; J trimming: 3 bases; junction bases outside the gene matches: 5. Germline CDR1 reads SGHAT; CDR2 reads FQNNGV. The CDR3 region has the DNA TGTGCCAGCAGCTTAGGGACAGGGAGTAACAATCAGCCCCAGCATTTT. The encoded protein is CASSLGTGSNNQPQHF.

The rearrangement uses TRBV19 and TRBJ1-1; tentatively, D is TRBD1 (5 bases). V was cut by 1 base and J by 0 bases, with 6 bases left in between. The CDR3 covers 14 residues. CDR1 is LNHDA, CDR2 SQIVND, per germline (reference sequence). CDR3 bases: TGTGCCAGTAGTATAGGACAGATGAACACTGAAGCTTTCTTT. Its protein is CASSIGQMNTEAFF.

The DNA of the CDR3 is TGTGCCAGCAGTTACGAGGGGGGGAAGAGGAACACTGAAGCTTTCTTT. It is translated as CASSYEGGKRNTEAFF. This chain links TRBV6-5 with TRBJ1-1, with D possibly being TRBD1 (6 bases). Trimming took off 2 bases at V and 1 base at J, with 14 bases between the two ends. Germline assignment: CDR1 MNHEY and CDR2 SVGAGI. CDR3 size: 16 residues.

The chain carries TRBV2 and TRBJ2-1; D is uncertain. CDR1 is SNHLY and CDR2 is FYNNEI in the germline V gene. CDR3 length equals 11 residues. Trimming shortened V by 3 bases and J by 6 bases, and 3 bases separated the two germline ends. CDR3 residues: CASSELNEQFF. The CDR3 nucleotides read TGTGCCAGCAGTGAGCTCAATGAGCAGTTCTTC.

The sample holds one count of this clone. This chain uses TRBV7-9 with TRBJ2-2; 10 bases align to TRBD2. Germline loops: CDR1 SEHNR, CDR2 FQNEAQ (reference sequence). The CDR3 is 15 amino acids. Unmatched junction bases numbered 4, after V lost 3 bases and J lost 6 bases. CDR3: CASSFQTSGAGELFF. CDR3 DNA sequence: TGTGCCAGCAGCTTTCAAACTAGCGGGGCCGGGGAGCTGTTTTTT.

The chain recombines TRBV6-5 with TRBJ1-1, with 7 bases fitting TRBD1. Germline V gene sequence: CDR1 MNHEY, CDR2 SVGAGI. V lost 3 bases to trimming and J lost 4 bases; unmatched junction nucleotides: 5. This CDR3 comprises 14 residues. CDR3: CASSYRGQSTEAFF. DNA of the CDR3: TGTGCCAGCAGTTATAGGGGGCAGAGCACTGAAGCTTTCTTT.

The chain joins TRBV20-1 to TRBJ2-7; D remains ambiguous. The germline V and J ends were trimmed by 7 bases and 3 bases, with 4 bases remaining between them. CDR1 is DFQATT, CDR2 SNEGSKA, per germline (reference sequence). CDR3 size: 9 residues. The CDR3: CSGCYEQYF. The CDR3 coding sequence is TGCAGTGGTTGCTACGAGCAGTACTTC.